The TCR beta chain under discussion was sequenced for a study of regulatory T cells in long-lasting Graves disease. Overall study findings and caveats: Thyroid tissue was not studied; only peripheral blood was.

Arm-PCR with iRepertoire HTBI primers amplified the CDR3 regions for these TCR beta libraries. TCRdb analysed the multiplex PCR reads with MiXCR anew, one entry per CDR3 protein. The data contain 650,000 to 700,000 distinct CDR3 sequences, around 30% of them seen just once; the ten biggest clones take up about two fifths. The CDR3 contains 14 residues. Germline V gene sequence: CDR1 SQVTM, CDR2 ANQGSEA. The V gene end was trimmed by 3 bases and the J gene end by 1 base; junction bases not matched to a gene: 3. With regard to this clonotype: Its target is unknown.

Time point: persistent/refractory GD, antithyroid drugs over 5 years with positive TRAb. Construction of the TCR library relied on RNA isolated from PBMCs. Each of the patients was recruited from an endocrinology department situated in Xi'an, China. This TCR was recovered from a female donor with Graves disease. The input for sequencing was peripheral blood mononuclear cells (PBMCs), taken when the disease was refractory, from a patient treated with antithyroid drugs. The J gene is TRBJ2-4, the V gene TRBV29-1, with TRBD2 matching 7 bases. CDR3: CSVEGGVAKNIQYF. CDR3 in DNA: TGCAGCGTTGAGGGAGGGGTGGCCAAAAACATTCAGTACTTC.